These 10 T cell receptor beta chains share one sample of origin, sequenced in a study of identical twins. Each CDR3 protein is one row after TCRdb ran MiXCR on the 5' RACE reads. The sample holds hundreds of thousands of distinct CDR3 sequences, more than 20% seen once. The same sample was also used in a study of T cells expressing NK-cell markers.

Sequencing was performed on CD4+ T cells sorted from blood. The receptors were sampled from a young woman in good health.

V usage is TRBV5-6 and J usage is TRBJ1-1; 8 bases agree with TRBD1. The CDR3 spans 11 residues. Germline loops: CDR1 SGHDT, CDR2 YYEEEE. J lost 7 bases, V lost 6 bases, and 2 bases had no gene match. CDR3 protein: CASTRGLEAFF. The DNA of the CDR3 is TGTGCCAGCACCAGGGGGCTTGAAGCTTTCTTT.

The DNA of the CDR3 is TGTGCCAGCACCGCTTATGAAAAACTGTTTTTT. Its translation: CASTAYEKLFF. V usage is TRBV7-9 and J usage is TRBJ1-4; D call uncertain. The V end was cut by 7 bases, the J end by 6 bases, with 6 bases between. CDR3 size: 11 residues. Germline V lookup: CDR1 SEHNR, CDR2 FQNEAQ (reference sequence).

This clonotype was counted between two and nine times. CDR3 in DNA: TGTGCCAGCAGTTACGACTCAACTAGCCCAGGGACCCAGTACTTC. The encoded protein is CASSYDSTSPGTQYF. The V gene is TRBV6-2 or TRBV6-3, the J gene TRBJ2-5; TRBD2 is a possible D gene (6 bases). The germline V and J ends were trimmed by 2 bases and 7 bases, with 17 bases remaining between them. The CDR3 sequence is 15 residues long. Germline CDR1 reads MNHEY; CDR2 reads SVGEGT.

The V gene is TRBV12-3 or TRBV12-4, the J gene TRBJ2-7; 10 nucleotides align to TRBD2. Trimming took 5 bases from V and 1 from J; bases not matched to a gene: 2. This CDR3 comprises 14 residues. The CDR3 protein is CASSQGLASYEQYF. CDR3 DNA: TGTGCCAGCAGTCAGGGACTAGCGTCCTACGAGCAGTACTTC.

This chain uses TRBV5-1 with TRBJ1-1; 9 bases align to TRBD1. Germline CDR1 and CDR2: SGHRS and YFSETQ. The CDR3 is 17 residues long. J lost 0 bases, V lost 2 bases, and 8 bases had no gene match. CDR3 residues: CASSLSPGQGMNTEAFF. The DNA for the CDR3 is TGCGCCAGCAGCTTATCCCCCGGACAGGGGATGAACACTGAAGCTTTCTTT.

V usage is TRBV14 and J usage is TRBJ2-6, with D hard to call. The germline gives CDR1 SGHDN, CDR2 FVKESK. This CDR3 region has 16 residues. V was shortened by 1 base and J by 0 bases, with 7 bases between the two germline ends. CDR3 DNA: TGTGCCAGCAGCCAAGTGCGAAGCTCTGGGGCCAACGTCCTGACTTTC. This codes for CASSQVRSSGANVLTF. Variable domain in full (rest from reference TRBV14 and TRBJ2-6): EAGVTQFPSHSVIEKGQTVTLRCDPISGHDNLYWYRRVMGKEIKFLLHFVKESKQDESGMPNNRFLAERTGGTYSTLKVQPAELEDSGVYFCASSQVRSSGANVLTFGAGSRLTVL.

This clonotype was counted between two and nine times. The chain is built from TRBV6-1 and TRBJ2-4; possibly TRBD2 for D (5 bases). From germline, CDR1 is MNHNS and CDR2 SASEGT. V was trimmed by 7 bases and J by 0 bases, leaving 13 bases between them. The CDR3 is 15 residues long. CDR3 region: CASNPSLLAKNIQYF. CDR3 sequence (DNA): TGTGCCAGCAATCCTAGCCTACTAGCCAAAAACATTCAGTACTTC.

The gene calls are TRBV19 and TRBJ2-1; D tentatively reads TRBD1 or TRBD2 (5 bases each). CDR3 length: 15 residues. Germline loops: CDR1 LNHDA, CDR2 SQIVND (reference sequence). V was clipped by 8 bases and J by 4 bases, with 18 bases between them. Here the CDR3 reads CASGRLGDLYNEQFF. For the CDR3, the DNA is TGTGCCAGTGGCCGTTTAGGGGACCTTTACAATGAGCAGTTCTTC.

The chain couples TRBV9 to TRBJ2-5, with 7 bases matching TRBD1. Trimming took 4 bases from V and 1 from J; bases not matched to a gene: 4. The CDR3 runs to 14 residues. Germline V CDR1 and CDR2: SGDLS, YYNGEE. The CDR3, as DNA: TGTGCCAGCAGCCCGGGACAGTTCCAAGAGACCCAGTACTTC. This gives the protein CASSPGQFQETQYF.

A few counts support this clonotype. The chain joins TRBV25-1 to TRBJ2-7; no clear D. V shed 0 bases and J shed 3 bases, with 3 bases lying between them. CDR3 length: 12 residues. Germline V gene sequence: CDR1 MGHDK, CDR2 SYGVNS. The CDR3 nucleotides are TGTGCCAGCAGTGAATATTTCTACGAGCAGTACTTC. Translation gives CASSEYFYEQYF.